This TCR beta chain is from a study of T cell responses to AZD1222 COVID-19 vaccine. Overall study findings and caveats: Clonal diversity was possibly underestimated, and white British individuals and females predominated among donors. Targeting of unmutated variant regions was reportedly seen in nearly half of spike-specific TCRs.

Generated by immunoSEQ multiplex PCR, the TCRdb table keeps only in-frame clones and is missing some. The repertoire holds some 150,000 clones, with roughly 90% as singletons. Pooling covered second doses at about 4 or about 12 weeks. Details on this clone: Its antigen is as yet unknown. Germline is not matched at one junction end, which may reflect a read error.

The sequence came from an adult who received the AZD1222 COVID-19 vaccine. This material consisted of peripheral blood, taken 28 days after the second AZD1222 dose.

DNA for the CDR3: TGTGCTAGCAGCACTAGTTTATTTGGTGAGCAGTTCTTC. It encodes CASSTSLFGEQFF. This chain connects TRBV7-7 to TRBJ2-1; D may be TRBD2 (5 bases). CDR1 is SSHAT and CDR2 is FNYEAQ in the germline V gene (reference sequence). This CDR3 has 13 residues.